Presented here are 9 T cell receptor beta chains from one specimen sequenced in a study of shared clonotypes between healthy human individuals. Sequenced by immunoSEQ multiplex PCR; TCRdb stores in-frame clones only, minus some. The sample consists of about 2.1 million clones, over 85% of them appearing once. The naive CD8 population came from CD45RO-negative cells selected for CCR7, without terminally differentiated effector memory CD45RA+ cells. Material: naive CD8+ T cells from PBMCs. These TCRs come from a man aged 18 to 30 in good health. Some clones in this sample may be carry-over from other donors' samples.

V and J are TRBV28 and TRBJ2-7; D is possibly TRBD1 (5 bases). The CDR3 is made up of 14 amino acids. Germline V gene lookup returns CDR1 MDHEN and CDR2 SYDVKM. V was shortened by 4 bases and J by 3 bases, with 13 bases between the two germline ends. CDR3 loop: CASSSMIQVYEQYF. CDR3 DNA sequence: TGTGCCAGCAGTTCAATGATACAGGTCTACGAGCAGTACTTC.

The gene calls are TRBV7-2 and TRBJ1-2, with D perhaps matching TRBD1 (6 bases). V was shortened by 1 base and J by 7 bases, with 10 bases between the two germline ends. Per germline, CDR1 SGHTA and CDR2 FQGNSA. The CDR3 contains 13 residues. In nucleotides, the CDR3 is TGTGCCAGCAGCTTAGTGGGGGCGCCTGGCTACACCTTC. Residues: CASSLVGAPGYTF.

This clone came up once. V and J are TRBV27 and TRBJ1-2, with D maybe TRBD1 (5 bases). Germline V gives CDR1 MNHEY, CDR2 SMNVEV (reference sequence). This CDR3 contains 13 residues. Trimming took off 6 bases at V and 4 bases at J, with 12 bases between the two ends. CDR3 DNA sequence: TGTGCCAGCAGCCAAGGGACGGTCTATGGCTACACCTTC. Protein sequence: CASSQGTVYGYTF.

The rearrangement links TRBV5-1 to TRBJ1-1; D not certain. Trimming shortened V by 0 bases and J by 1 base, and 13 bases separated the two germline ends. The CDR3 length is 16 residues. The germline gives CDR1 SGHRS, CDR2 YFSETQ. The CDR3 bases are TGCGCCAGCAGCTTGGCGGTCGTCCTTGCGAACACTGAAGCTTTCTTT. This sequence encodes CASSLAVVLANTEAFF.

The CDR3 DNA reads TGTGCCATCAGCAACTACAGGGATGGCTACACCTTC. Translated: CAISNYRDGYTF. The genes are TRBV10-3 and TRBJ1-2; D may be TRBD1 (6 bases). V shed 6 bases and J shed 6 bases, with 11 bases lying between them. Germline-derived CDR1 and CDR2 are ENHRY and SYGVKD. The CDR3 contains 12 residues.

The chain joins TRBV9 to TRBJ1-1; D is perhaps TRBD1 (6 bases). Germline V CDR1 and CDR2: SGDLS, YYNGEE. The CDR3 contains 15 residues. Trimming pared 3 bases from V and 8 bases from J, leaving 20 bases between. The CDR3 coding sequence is TGTGCCAGCAGCGCCTTTGAAAAAACAGGGCTCGAAGCTTTCTTT. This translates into CASSAFEKTGLEAFF.

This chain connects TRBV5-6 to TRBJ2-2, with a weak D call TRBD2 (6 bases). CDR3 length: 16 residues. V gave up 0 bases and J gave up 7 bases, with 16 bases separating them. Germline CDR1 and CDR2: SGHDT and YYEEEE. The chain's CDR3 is CASSLALREDVGELFF. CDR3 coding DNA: TGTGCCAGCAGCTTGGCCCTGAGGGAGGATGTCGGGGAGCTGTTTTTT.

DNA for the CDR3: TGTGCCAGCAGTTTTAGGTCCGAGAGCAATCAGCCCCAGCATTTT. Residues: CASSFRSESNQPQHF. The rearrangement links TRBV27 to TRBJ1-5; D is unresolved. This CDR3 contains 15 residues. V dropped 3 bases and J dropped 1 base, with 10 bases sitting between them. Germline assignment: CDR1 MNHEY and CDR2 SMNVEV (reference sequence).

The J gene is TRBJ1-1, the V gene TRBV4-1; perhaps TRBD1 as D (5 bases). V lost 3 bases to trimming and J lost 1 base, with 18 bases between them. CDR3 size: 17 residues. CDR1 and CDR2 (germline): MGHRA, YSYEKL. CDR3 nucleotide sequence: TGCGCCAGCAGCCATATAGCAGAACAGGCCCCGAACACTGAAGCTTTCTTT. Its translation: CASSHIAEQAPNTEAFF.